Following are 23 T cell receptor beta chains from one sample sequenced in a study of blood T cell repertoires in COVID-19. This table comes from immunoSEQ multiplex PCR, and its TCRdb copy is limited to in-frame clones, with some not included. The sample records about 430,000 clones, roughly 90% being singletons. Sequenced input: peripheral blood. These receptors were obtained from a man younger than 30 with COVID-19, enrolled during active disease.

The chain combines TRBV7-6 with TRBJ1-5, with TRBD1 matching 9 bases. The CDR3 runs to 15 residues. The V and J ends lost 5 bases and 2 bases, in that order; junction bases with no gene match: 4. Germline V gene data show CDR1 as SGHVS and CDR2 as FNYEAQ. Here the CDR3 reads CASSPDRGGNQPQHF. CDR3 DNA sequence: TGTGCCAGCAGCCCGGACAGGGGTGGCAATCAGCCCCAGCATTTT.

The chain uses TRBV14 and TRBJ2-7, with 7 bases matching TRBD1. The CDR3 runs to 13 residues. In germline, CDR1 is SGHDN, CDR2 FVKESK. J gave up 9 bases and V 1 base, and 6 bases lay outside the gene matches. The CDR3 reads CASSQGPDRRQYF. The CDR3 DNA reads as TGTGCCAGCAGCCAAGGACCGGACAGGCGGCAGTACTTC.

The chain carries TRBV11-3 and TRBJ2-1, with 13 positions matching TRBD2. Trimming cost V 11 bases and J 3 bases; bases outside gene matches: 10. The CDR3 length is 16 residues. Germline lookup yields CDR1 SGHNT and CDR2 YENEEA. The CDR3 nucleotides are TGTGCCTCCGAGGGACTAGCGGGACCGTTCTACAATGAGCAGTTCTTC. This translates into CASEGLAGPFYNEQFF.

J is TRBJ2-3 and V is TRBV29-1; TRBD1 matches at 7 bases. Germline V gene sequence: CDR1 SQVTM, CDR2 ANQGSEA. V lost 7 bases and J lost 2; bases outside the gene matches: 12. CDR3 size: 15 residues. CDR3 residues: CSADLGQAVTDTQYF. In DNA, the CDR3 is TGCAGCGCTGACCTCGGACAGGCGGTCACAGATACGCAGTATTTT.

This chain connects TRBV29-1 to TRBJ1-1; D is ambiguous. This CDR3 has 13 residues. Trimming took 3 bases from V and 3 from J, leaving 11 bases between them. Germline-derived CDR1 and CDR2 are SQVTM and ANQGSEA. In DNA form, the CDR3 reads TGCAGCGTTGAGAAGGGAGGCGACACTGAAGCTTTCTTT. It encodes CSVEKGGDTEAFF.

The chain recombines TRBV7-2 with TRBJ1-1; D gene ambiguous. The CDR3 runs 12 residues. Looked up from germline, CDR1 is SGHTA and CDR2 is FQGNSA. Trimming removed 2 bases from V and 7 bases from J, with 8 bases in between. The CDR3 is CASSLPGGEAFF. The CDR3 nucleotides are TGTGCCAGCAGCTTACCCGGCGGTGAAGCTTTCTTT.

This sequence joins TRBV6-2 or TRBV6-3 and TRBJ1-2; no definite D call. This CDR3 has 14 amino acids. The V and J ends lost 0 bases and 8 bases respectively, with 13 bases between them. CDR1 is MNHEY, CDR2 SVGEGT, per germline. Written as DNA, the CDR3 is TGTGCCAGCAGTTACTCGAGCCCCTTATACGGCTACACCTTC. This codes for CASSYSSPLYGYTF.

The J gene is TRBJ1-5, the V gene TRBV7-9; 10 positions agree with TRBD1. V lost 5 bases and J lost 2; bases outside the gene matches: 9. There are 17 residues in the CDR3. Germline V gene lookup returns CDR1 SEHNR and CDR2 FQNEAQ (reference sequence). CDR3 DNA: TGTGCCAGCAGCCGGGCAATCGGGACAGGGGGCAATCAGCCCCAGCATTTT. Translation gives CASSRAIGTGGNQPQHF.

V gene TRBV7-9 combines with J gene TRBJ2-5, with 11 bases fitting TRBD2. The CDR3 extends over 16 amino acids. CDR1 SEHNR and CDR2 FQNEAQ come from the germline V gene (reference sequence). After removal of 3 bases from V and 5 bases from J, the junction contained 8 bases not matched to a gene. The CDR3 nucleotides are TGTGCCAGCAGCTTCGCGCCTAGCGGGGGGCGGGAGACCCAGTACTTC. Translated: CASSFAPSGGRETQYF.

V is TRBV5-4 and J is TRBJ1-2, with 8 nucleotides matching TRBD1. The CDR3 runs 14 residues. With 1 base clipped from V and 5 bases from J, the junction kept 4 bases outside the gene matches. Germline CDR1 and CDR2: SGHNT and YYREEE (reference sequence). CDR3 sequence: CASSLPTGDYGYTF. In nucleotides, the CDR3 is TGTGCCAGCAGCTTGCCGACAGGGGATTATGGCTACACCTTC. The full variable domain, with the rest looked up from reference TRBV5-4 and TRBJ1-2, is ETGVTQSPTHLIKTRGQQVTLRCSSQSGHNTVSWYQQALGQGPQFIFQYYREEENGRGNFPPRFSGLQFPNYSSELNVNALELDDSALYLCASSLPTGDYGYTFGSGTRLTVV.

This rearrangement joins TRBV15 to TRBJ2-1; weak D call: TRBD1 (6 bases). Trimming removed 4 bases at V and 7 bases at J, with 8 bases between. The CDR3 extends over 12 amino acids. The V gene's germline CDR1 is LNHNV and CDR2 YYDKDF (reference sequence). CDR3 region: CATSITGNEQFF. The CDR3 DNA is TGTGCCACCAGCATTACAGGGAATGAGCAGTTCTTC.

This chain joins TRBV3-1 (or the pseudogene TRBV3-2) and TRBJ1-3, with TRBD1 matching 7 bases. Per the germline V gene, CDR1 is LGHDT and CDR2 is YNNKEL (reference sequence). V dropped 4 bases and J dropped 2; count of bases not matched to a gene: 5. The CDR3 sequence is 15 residues long. The CDR3 region has the DNA TGTGCCAGCAGCCTAGGGGGCCGAACTGGAAACACCATATATTTT. This translates into CASSLGGRTGNTIYF.

V is TRBV2 and J is TRBJ2-2; weak D call: TRBD2 (6 bases). V gave up 6 bases and J gave up 7 bases, with 12 bases separating them. Germline V gives CDR1 SNHLY, CDR2 FYNNEI. The CDR3 is made up of 13 amino acids. In DNA form, the CDR3 reads TGTGCCAGCAGACAAACTAGCCTCGGGGAGCTGTTTTTT. Translated, it gives CASRQTSLGELFF.

The chain combines TRBV7-2 with TRBJ1-1; D uncertain. Germline CDR1 SGHTA, CDR2 FQGNSA. CDR3 length: 13 amino acids. V dropped 5 bases and J dropped 2 bases, with 9 bases sitting between them. The CDR3 DNA is TGTGCCAGCAGCCCGCGACACAACACTGAAGCTTTCTTT. Translating it yields CASSPRHNTEAFF. The full variable domain, with the rest looked up from reference TRBV7-2 and TRBJ1-1, is GAGVSQSPSNKVTEKGKDVELRCDPISGHTALYWYRQSLGQGLEFLIYFQGNSAPDKSGLPSDRFSAERTGGSVSTLTIQRTQQEDSAVYLCASSPRHNTEAFFGQGTRLTVV.

This chain's CDR3 is CASSLRTGSTGELFF. CDR3 nucleotide sequence: TGTGCCAGCAGCTTAAGGACAGGGTCCACCGGGGAGCTGTTTTTT. V and J are TRBV7-9 and TRBJ2-2, with TRBD1 identical over 8 bases. The length of the CDR3 is 15 residues. Trimming removed 2 bases from V and 4 bases from J; junction bases left unmatched: 3. Germline V CDR1 and CDR2: SEHNR, FQNEAQ (reference sequence). The full variable domain, with the rest looked up from reference TRBV7-9 and TRBJ2-2, is DTGVSQNPRHKITKRGQNVTFRCDPISEHNRLYWYRQTLGQGPEFLTYFQNEAQLEKSRLLSDRFSAERPKGSFSTLEIQRTEQGDSAMYLCASSLRTGSTGELFFGEGSRLTVL.

Remarks on this clone: This same CDR3 is encoded by further DNA sequences in the sample. This chain connects TRBV18 to TRBJ1-5, with D perhaps matching TRBD1 (5 bases). This CDR3 is built from 14 residues. The V end lost 2 bases, the J end lost 3 bases, and 8 bases lay between the germline ends. Germline V gene lookup returns CDR1 KGHSH and CDR2 LQKENI. CDR3 amino acids: CASSPGHNNQPQHF. The CDR3 coding sequence is TGTGCCAGCTCACCAGGACACAACAATCAGCCCCAGCATTTT.

The chain is built from TRBV4-2 and TRBJ2-2; 9 bases map to TRBD2. The germline CDR1 and CDR2 sequences are LGHNA and YNFKEQ. CDR3 length: 15 residues. J was trimmed by 0 bases and V by 6 bases; bases with no gene match: 2. CDR3 nucleotide sequence: TGTGCCAGCAGGACTAGCGGATCGAACACCGGGGAGCTGTTTTTT. Protein sequence: CASRTSGSNTGELFF.

The rearrangement links TRBV2 to TRBJ2-5; 12 nucleotides agree with TRBD2. V was clipped by 8 bases and J by 1 base; unmatched bases: 5. This CDR3 is 15 amino acids long. Germline V CDR1 and CDR2: SNHLY, FYNNEI. CDR3 region: CASAASGRVQETQYF. The CDR3 nucleotides read TGTGCCAGCGCGGCTAGCGGGAGGGTCCAAGAGACCCAGTACTTC.

V usage is TRBV6-5 and J usage is TRBJ2-1, with D hard to call. The CDR3 sequence is 14 residues long. The V gene's germline CDR1 is MNHEY and CDR2 SVGAGI. V lost 0 bases to trimming and J lost 4 bases, with 7 bases between them. The CDR3 DNA is TGTGCCAGCAGTTACTCAGCGAATTACAATGAGCAGTTCTTC. Translating it yields CASSYSANYNEQFF.

The chain joins TRBV4-1 to TRBJ2-1, with a possible D match to TRBD1 (6 bases). Germline V gene lookup returns CDR1 MGHRA and CDR2 YSYEKL. This CDR3 comprises 17 residues. V lost 4 bases and J lost 1, with 17 bases in between. The CDR3 DNA sequence: TGCGCCAGCAGCCGTTCAGCCTCAGGGGAGTCCTACAATGAGCAGTTCTTC. It codes for CASSRSASGESYNEQFF.

This rearrangement joins TRBV7-2 to TRBJ1-1; a weak D match, TRBD1 (6 bases). V shed 2 bases and J shed 3 bases, with 16 bases lying between them. The CDR3 consists of 16 residues. Germline V CDR1 and CDR2: SGHTA, FQGNSA. This chain's CDR3 is CASSLRGWYSDTEAFF. CDR3 DNA: TGTGCCAGCAGCTTAAGGGGGTGGTACTCGGACACTGAAGCTTTCTTT. Drawing the rest from reference TRBV7-2 and TRBJ1-1, the complete variable domain is GAGVSQSPSNKVTEKGKDVELRCDPISGHTALYWYRQSLGQGLEFLIYFQGNSAPDKSGLPSDRFSAERTGGSVSTLTIQRTQQEDSAVYLCASSLRGWYSDTEAFFGQGTRLTVV.

This sequence joins TRBV19 and TRBJ1-5, with 7 positions matching TRBD1. Trimming took 5 bases from V and 3 from J; bases not matched to a gene: 7. The CDR3 extends over 15 amino acids. Looked up from germline, CDR1 is LNHDA and CDR2 is SQIVND (reference sequence). CDR3 bases: TGTGCCAGTAGTCTCCGGGACAGTAACAATCAGCCCCAGCATTTT. Translation: CASSLRDSNNQPQHF.

The genes are TRBV11-3 and TRBJ2-1, with 8 positions matching TRBD2. Trimming at V came to 7 bases and at J to 10 bases, leaving 6 bases not matched to a gene. Per germline, CDR1 SGHNT and CDR2 YENEEA. The CDR3 sequence is 12 residues long. The DNA for the CDR3 is TGTGCCAGCACCAACCGGGGGGGGGAGCAGTTCTTC. Translating it yields CASTNRGGEQFF.